One sample yielded the 31 T cell receptor beta chains listed below, sequenced in a study of OX40 agonist ivuxolimab in advanced cancers. Sequencing was performed with immunoSEQ multiplex PCR; in TCRdb, only in-frame clones are kept and a portion is missing. Of 62,000 or so clones listed, approximately 85% are singletons. The specimen was CD4+ or CD8+ T cells sorted from blood, collected in a trial of the OX40 agonist ivuxolimab. The source is an adult with an advanced solid tumor such as melanoma, head and neck, liver or kidney cancer.

V is TRBV9 and J is TRBJ2-7; 7 bases agree with TRBD1. Germline V gene data show CDR1 as SGDLS and CDR2 as YYNGEE. CDR3 length: 15 amino acids. V shed 4 bases and J 2 bases; nucleotides not matched to a gene: 9. The DNA for the CDR3 is TGTGCCAGCAGCCCCCGGGACAGTTCCGCCTACGAGCAGTACTTC. Translation gives CASSPRDSSAYEQYF.

The chain has TRBV19 and TRBJ2-3; 7 nucleotides agree with TRBD2. This CDR3 comprises 15 residues. J lost 6 bases, V lost 1 base, and 7 bases had no gene match. Germline V lookup: CDR1 LNHDA, CDR2 SQIVND (reference sequence). The CDR3 region has the DNA TGTGCCAGTAGTATAGGGCTTAGCGGGTCGGATACGCAGTATTTT. Protein: CASSIGLSGSDTQYF.

The chain uses TRBV4-1 and TRBJ1-2, with 8 nucleotides matching TRBD1. This CDR3 is 14 amino acids long. Germline-derived CDR1 and CDR2 are MGHRA and YSYEKL. J gave up 4 bases and V 1 base, and 2 bases lay outside the gene matches. CDR3 in amino acids: CASSQAGTGYGYTF. The CDR3 DNA reads as TGCGCCAGCAGCCAAGCCGGGACAGGCTATGGCTACACCTTC.

This chain connects TRBV29-1 to TRBJ2-1, with 7 bases lining up with TRBD1. V trimming: 4 bases; J trimming: 8 bases; junction bases outside the gene matches: 8. There are 13 residues in the CDR3. Germline V gives CDR1 SQVTM, CDR2 ANQGSEA. In nucleotides, the CDR3 is TGCAGCGTTGGGGGCAGGGGGTCGGATGAGCAGTTCTTC. Protein product: CSVGGRGSDEQFF.

V gene TRBV7-2 combines with J gene TRBJ1-2; tentatively, D is TRBD1 (5 bases). The CDR3 contains 14 residues. The V gene's germline CDR1 is SGHTA and CDR2 FQGNSA. Trimming took off 3 bases at V and 0 bases at J, with 8 bases between the two ends. The CDR3 reads CASSLGVANYGYTF. CDR3 DNA: TGTGCCAGCAGCTTGGGGGTAGCTAACTATGGCTACACCTTC.

The chain joins TRBV5-1 to TRBJ1-4, with unresolved D. Germline lookup yields CDR1 SGHRS and CDR2 YFSETQ. The CDR3 is 15 residues long. V dropped 1 base and J dropped 3 bases, with 10 bases sitting between them. The CDR3: CASSLYSRANEKLFF. The CDR3 DNA reads TGCGCCAGCAGCTTGTACAGCCGGGCTAATGAAAAACTGTTTTTT.

The chain couples TRBV13 to TRBJ2-5; D ambiguous. With the DNA end fitting TRBJ2-7 better, the J assignment may be wrong. The CDR3 contains 13 residues. Germline CDR1 is PRHDT and CDR2 is FYEKMQ (reference sequence). The CDR3 DNA follows: TGTGCCAGCAGCCCGCCCGGTCTCGACGAGCAGTACTTC. Protein product: CASSPPGLDEQYF.

The chain uses TRBV9 and TRBJ1-2, with D unclear. CDR1 and CDR2 (germline): SGDLS, YYNGEE. The CDR3 has 13 residues. Trimming cost V 3 bases and J 6 bases, with 12 bases left between them. The CDR3 sequence: CASSAGPGDGYTF. DNA for the CDR3: TGTGCCAGCAGCGCTGGGCCCGGAGATGGCTACACCTTC. Full variable domain (rest looked up from reference TRBV9 and TRBJ1-2): DSGVTQTPKHLITATGQRVTLRCSPRSGDLSVYWYQQSLDQGLQFLIQYYNGEERAKGNILERFSAQQFPDLHSELNLSSLELGDSALYFCASSAGPGDGYTFGSGTRLTVV.

This chain joins TRBV7-2 and TRBJ1-2, with D unclear. The CDR3 sequence is 13 residues long. Germline V lookup: CDR1 SGHTA, CDR2 FQGNSA. V was shortened by 1 base and J by 5 bases, with 8 bases between the two germline ends. The CDR3 DNA reads TGTGCCAGCAGCTTAGTGGCTGGGTATGGCTACACCTTC. This encodes CASSLVAGYGYTF.

This chain connects TRBV7-8 to TRBJ2-7, with D unclear. Per germline, CDR1 SGHVS and CDR2 FQNEAQ. Trimming removed 7 bases from V and 1 base from J, with 8 bases in between. The CDR3 sequence is 12 residues long. The CDR3 sequence: CASTPSSYEQYF. In nucleotides, the CDR3 is TGTGCCAGCACCCCTTCATCCTACGAGCAGTACTTC.

The table lists this clone with a count of one. The chain combines TRBV5-1 with TRBJ2-1; TRBD1 is a possible D gene (6 bases). CDR3 length: 15 residues. The germline V gene encodes CDR1 SGHRS and CDR2 YFSETQ. Trimming stripped 2 bases from V and 5 bases from J, with 14 bases between. The CDR3 DNA reads TGCGCCAGCAGCTTTACAGGGTCGCCCGACAATGAGCAGTTCTTC. It translates to CASSFTGSPDNEQFF.

As to this clone: One junction end does not reproduce the germline sequence, and a read error may be involved. This chain joins TRBV5-1 and TRBJ2-5; D might be TRBD1 (6 bases). The CDR3 is made up of 13 amino acids. Germline CDR1 SGHRS, CDR2 YFSETQ. The CDR3 loop reads CASSLRGKETQYF. CDR3 nucleotide sequence: TGTGCCAGCAGCCTCAGGGGCAAGGAGACCCAGTACTTC. Supplemented by reference TRBV5-1 and TRBJ2-5, the full variable domain reads KAGVTQTPRYLIKTRGQQVTLSCSPISGHRSVSWYQQTPGQGLQFLFEYFSETQRNKGNFPGRFSGRQFSNSRSEMNVSTLELGDSALYLCASSLRGKETQYFGPGTRLLVL.

The chain carries TRBV19 and TRBJ2-7, with TRBD1 identical over 8 bases. Germline CDR1 and CDR2: LNHDA and SQIVND (reference sequence). The CDR3 has 16 residues. V shed 2 bases and J 2 bases; nucleotides not matched to a gene: 8. The DNA of the CDR3 is TGTGCCAGTAGTATATTGTGGCAGGGGGCACCCTACGAGCAGTACTTC. Its protein is CASSILWQGAPYEQYF.

This clone was counted at least ten times. V usage is TRBV11-3 and J usage is TRBJ2-1; 8 bases are a match to TRBD2. Germline values: CDR1 SGHNT, CDR2 YENEEA. Trimming cost V 5 bases and J 3 bases; bases outside gene matches: 12. The CDR3 runs 17 residues. CDR3 residues: CASSPLLGLAGYNEQFF. The CDR3 nucleotides are TGTGCCAGCAGCCCCTTGCTAGGGCTAGCGGGCTACAATGAGCAGTTCTTC.

V is TRBV28 and J is TRBJ2-5, with a possible D match to TRBD1 (6 bases). Germline loops: CDR1 MDHEN, CDR2 SYDVKM. V shed 6 bases and J shed 1 base, with 12 bases lying between them. The CDR3 loop spans 14 amino acids. CDR3: CASRATGFQETQYF. The CDR3 DNA reads as TGTGCCAGCAGAGCCACAGGGTTCCAAGAGACCCAGTACTTC.

The chain links TRBV29-1 to TRBJ1-5; a possible D gene is TRBD1 (6 bases). Per the germline V gene, CDR1 is SQVTM and CDR2 is ANQGSEA. Trimming removed 4 bases at V and 0 bases at J, with 10 bases between. The CDR3 has 14 amino acids. This CDR3 reads CSVAQGNSNQPQHF. As DNA, the CDR3 is TGCAGCGTTGCACAGGGTAATAGCAATCAGCCCCAGCATTTT. The full variable domain, in which reference TRBV29-1 and TRBJ1-5 provide the parts outside the CDR3, is SAVISQKPSRDICQRGTSLTIQCQVDSQVTMMFWYRQQPGQSLTLIATANQGSEATYESGFVIDKFPISRPNLTFSTLTVSNMSPEDSSIYLCSVAQGNSNQPQHFGDGTRLSIL.

The table lists this clone with a count of one. The chain carries TRBV6-5 and TRBJ2-1; D assignment may be TRBD1 or TRBD2 (6 bases each). Between the trimmed V and J ends, which lost 2 bases and 5 bases, there was a span of 10 bases. From germline, CDR1 is MNHEY and CDR2 SVGAGI. The CDR3 is made up of 14 amino acids. The CDR3 protein is CASSYRGPDNEQFF. CDR3 nucleotides: TGTGCCAGCAGTTACCGGGGGCCGGACAATGAGCAGTTCTTC.

The J gene is TRBJ2-6, the V gene TRBV27; D is uncertain. In germline, CDR1 is MNHEY, CDR2 SMNVEV (reference sequence). V lost 1 base and J lost 1, with 11 bases in between. The CDR3 is 17 residues long. The CDR3 coding sequence is TGTGCCAGCAGTTTATATCCACCCGGGTCTGGGGCCAACGTCCTGACTTTC. Protein: CASSLYPPGSGANVLTF.

The V and J genes are TRBV7-2 and TRBJ2-6; 9 nucleotides agree with TRBD1. Germline lookup yields CDR1 SGHTA and CDR2 FQGNSA. The CDR3 has 15 amino acids. V lost 5 bases, J lost 6 bases, and 5 bases stayed unmatched. CDR3 residues: CASSPGTGKANVLTF. CDR3 in DNA: TGTGCCAGCAGCCCCGGGACAGGGAAGGCCAACGTCCTGACTTTC.

CDR3 region: CASSLTGTRKAFF. CDR3 sequence (DNA): TGTGCCAGCAGCCTCACTGGGACACGGAAAGCTTTCTTT. V is TRBV7-2 and J is TRBJ1-1; weak D call: TRBD1 (6 bases). Trimming stripped 5 bases from V and 9 bases from J, with 16 bases between. Germline-derived CDR1 and CDR2 are SGHTA and FQGNSA. This CDR3 spans 13 amino acids.

J is TRBJ1-4 and V is TRBV25-1; D gene uncertain. There are 11 residues in the CDR3. Trimming removed 1 base at V and 11 bases at J, with 5 bases between. The germline gives CDR1 MGHDK, CDR2 SYGVNS. The CDR3 sequence is CASSESRKLFF. In DNA, the CDR3 is TGTGCCAGCAGTGAATCCCGGAAACTGTTTTTT.

V usage is TRBV10-3 and J usage is TRBJ2-1; TRBD2 agrees at 14 bases. CDR1 ENHRY and CDR2 SYGVKD come from the germline V gene. The CDR3 has 17 residues. V was clipped by 4 bases and J by 0 bases; unmatched bases: 2. DNA of the CDR3: TGTGCCATCAGTGGGACTAGCGGGGGGAGCTCCTACAATGAGCAGTTCTTC. Protein sequence: CAISGTSGGSSYNEQFF.

V is TRBV28 and J is TRBJ2-2, with 7 bases lining up with TRBD1. The CDR3 runs to 15 residues. The V gene's germline CDR1 is MDHEN and CDR2 SYDVKM. The V gene end was trimmed by 4 bases and the J gene end by 5 bases; junction bases not matched to a gene: 7. Written as DNA, the CDR3 is TGTGCCAGCAGTTCCATCAGACAGGGAACCGGGGAGCTGTTTTTT. It codes for CASSSIRQGTGELFF.

This clone was picked up a small number of times. V and J are TRBV19 and TRBJ2-7, with no clear D. CDR1 LNHDA and CDR2 SQIVND come from the germline V gene (reference sequence). Trimming removed 5 bases at V and 0 bases at J, with 14 bases between. This CDR3 is built from 15 residues. In DNA, the CDR3 is TGTGCCAGTAGTTCGTCCTACGGCGGCTCCTACGAGCAGTACTTC. Amino acid sequence: CASSSSYGGSYEQYF.

The rearrangement uses TRBV6-1 and TRBJ1-5; 8 bases agree with TRBD1. Trimming cost V 4 bases and J 5 bases; bases outside gene matches: 16. Germline V gives CDR1 MNHNS, CDR2 SASEGT. The CDR3 loop spans 18 amino acids. CDR3 residues: CASSVLPVGTGWYQPQHF. In DNA, the CDR3 is TGTGCCAGCAGTGTACTACCAGTCGGGACAGGATGGTATCAGCCCCAGCATTTT.

This chain links TRBV20-1 with TRBJ1-2; unclear D gene. V lost 3 bases, J lost 7 bases, and 9 bases lay in between. The CDR3 totals 11 residues. CDR1 and CDR2 from the germline V gene are DFQATT and SNEGSKA (reference sequence). CDR3 residues: CSASSGAGYTF. CDR3 in DNA: TGCAGTGCTAGCTCGGGAGCTGGCTACACCTTC.

The CDR3 reads CSVEGETQYF. In DNA, the CDR3 is TGCAGCGTTGAAGGGGAGACCCAGTACTTC. The rearrangement joins TRBV29-1 to TRBJ2-5; no clear D gene. V was cut by 1 base and J by 5 bases, with 2 bases left in between. Germline V gives CDR1 SQVTM, CDR2 ANQGSEA. The CDR3 spans 10 residues. Filled out from reference TRBV29-1 and TRBJ2-5, the complete variable domain reads SAVISQKPSRDICQRGTSLTIQCQVDSQVTMMFWYRQQPGQSLTLIATANQGSEATYESGFVIDKFPISRPNLTFSTLTVSNMSPEDSSIYLCSVEGETQYFGPGTRLLVL.

This clone has just one count. The chain is built from TRBV4-1 and TRBJ2-1, with 7 bases matching TRBD1. The germline V gene has CDR1 MGHRA and CDR2 YSYEKL. CDR3 length: 17 residues. Trimming removed 1 base from V and 4 bases from J; junction bases left unmatched: 10. CDR3 residues: CASSQARTGTVYNEQFF. The CDR3 bases are TGCGCCAGCAGCCAAGCGCGGACCGGGACAGTTTACAATGAGCAGTTCTTC.

This chain connects TRBV27 to TRBJ1-2, with unresolved D. The CDR3 runs 14 residues. From germline, CDR1 is MNHEY and CDR2 SMNVEV (reference sequence). Trimming removed 2 bases at V and 4 bases at J, with 11 bases between. DNA for the CDR3: TGTGCCAGCAGTTTAGGCGGCCTTCCCTATGGCTACACCTTC. This codes for CASSLGGLPYGYTF.

The chain employs TRBV19 and TRBJ1-2; a possible D gene is TRBD1 (5 bases). With 6 bases removed from V and 8 bases from J, the gap between germline ends came to 13 bases. This CDR3 is built from 12 residues. CDR1 LNHDA and CDR2 SQIVND come from the germline V gene (reference sequence). Here the CDR3 DNA reads TGTGCCAGTAGCGGGACTACGAGCGGCTACACCTTC. It codes for CASSGTTSGYTF. Based on the CDR3 plus reference TRBV19 and TRBJ1-2, the full variable domain is DGGITQSPKYLFRKEGQNVTLSCEQNLNHDAMYWYRQDPGQGLRLIYYSQIVNDFQKGDIAEGYSVSREKKESFPLTVTSAQKNPTAFYLCASSGTTSGYTFGSGTRLTVV.

The V call is TRBV2, the J call TRBJ2-5; D remains unclear. The V and J ends lost 7 bases and 2 bases respectively, with 8 bases between them. The length of the CDR3 is 12 residues. In germline, CDR1 is SNHLY, CDR2 FYNNEI. The CDR3 reads CASTQVQETQYF. CDR3 DNA sequence: TGTGCCAGCACGCAGGTTCAAGAGACCCAGTACTTC. The full variable domain, completed using reference TRBV2 and TRBJ2-5, is EPEVTQTPSHQVTQMGQEVILRCVPISNHLYFYWYRQILGQKVEFLVSFYNNEISEKSEIFDDQFSVERPDGSNFTLKIRSTKLEDSAMYFCASTQVQETQYFGPGTRLLVL.